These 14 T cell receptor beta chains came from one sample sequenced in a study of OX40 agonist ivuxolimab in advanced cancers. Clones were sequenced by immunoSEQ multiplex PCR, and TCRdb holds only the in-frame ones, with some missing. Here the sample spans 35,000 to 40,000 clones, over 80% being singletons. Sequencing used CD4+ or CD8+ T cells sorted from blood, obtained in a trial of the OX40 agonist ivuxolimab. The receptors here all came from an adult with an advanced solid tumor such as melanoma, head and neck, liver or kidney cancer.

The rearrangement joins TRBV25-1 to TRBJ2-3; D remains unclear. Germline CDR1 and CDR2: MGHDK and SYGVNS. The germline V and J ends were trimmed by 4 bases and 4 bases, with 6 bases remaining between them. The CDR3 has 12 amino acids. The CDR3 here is CASSGSSDTQYF. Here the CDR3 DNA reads TGTGCCAGCAGTGGTTCCTCAGATACGCAGTATTTT.

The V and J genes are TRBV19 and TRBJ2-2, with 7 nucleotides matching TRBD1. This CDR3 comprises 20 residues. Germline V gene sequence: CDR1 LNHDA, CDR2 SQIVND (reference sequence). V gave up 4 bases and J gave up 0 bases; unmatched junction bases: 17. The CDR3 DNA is TGTGCCAGTAGTAAAGAGTGGAGGCAGGGGGTTAGACCGAACACCGGGGAGCTGTTTTTT. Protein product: CASSKEWRQGVRPNTGELFF.

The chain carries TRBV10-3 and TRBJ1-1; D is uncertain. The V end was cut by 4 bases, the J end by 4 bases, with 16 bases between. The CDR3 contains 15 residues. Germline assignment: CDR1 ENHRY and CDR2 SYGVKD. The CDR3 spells CAISGMSVLATEAFF. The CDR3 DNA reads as TGTGCCATCAGTGGCATGAGCGTGTTGGCCACTGAAGCTTTCTTT.

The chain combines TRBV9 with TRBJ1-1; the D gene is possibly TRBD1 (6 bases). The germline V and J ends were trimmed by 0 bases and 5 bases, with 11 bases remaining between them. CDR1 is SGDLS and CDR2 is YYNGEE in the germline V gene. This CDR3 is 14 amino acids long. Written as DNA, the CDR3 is TGTGCCAGCAGCGTAGGGCAGGGGCGTACTGAAGCTTTCTTT. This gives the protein CASSVGQGRTEAFF. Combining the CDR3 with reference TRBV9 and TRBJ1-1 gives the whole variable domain DSGVTQTPKHLITATGQRVTLRCSPRSGDLSVYWYQQSLDQGLQFLIQYYNGEERAKGNILERFSAQQFPDLHSELNLSSLELGDSALYFCASSVGQGRTEAFFGQGTRLTVV.

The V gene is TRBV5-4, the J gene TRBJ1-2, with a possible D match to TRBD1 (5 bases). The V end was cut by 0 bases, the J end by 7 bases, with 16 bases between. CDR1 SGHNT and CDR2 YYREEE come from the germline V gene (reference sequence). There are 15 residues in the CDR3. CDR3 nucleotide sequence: TGTGCCAGCAGCTTGGGAGGGGTTGGTCATCGTGGCTACACCTTC. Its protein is CASSLGGVGHRGYTF. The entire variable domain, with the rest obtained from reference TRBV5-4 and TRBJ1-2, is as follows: ETGVTQSPTHLIKTRGQQVTLRCSSQSGHNTVSWYQQALGQGPQFIFQYYREEENGRGNFPPRFSGLQFPNYSSELNVNALELDDSALYLCASSLGGVGHRGYTFGSGTRLTVV.

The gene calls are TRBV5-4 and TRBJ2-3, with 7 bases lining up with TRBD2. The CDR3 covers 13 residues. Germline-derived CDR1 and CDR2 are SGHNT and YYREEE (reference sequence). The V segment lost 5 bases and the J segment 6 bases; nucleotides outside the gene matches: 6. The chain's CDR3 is CASRWGGVDTQYF. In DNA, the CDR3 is TGTGCCAGCAGATGGGGAGGGGTGGATACGCAGTATTTT.

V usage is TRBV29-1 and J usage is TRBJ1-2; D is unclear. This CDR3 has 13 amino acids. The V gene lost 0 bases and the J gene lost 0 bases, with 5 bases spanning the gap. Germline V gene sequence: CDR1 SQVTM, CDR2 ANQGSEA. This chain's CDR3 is CSVEEVSNYGYTF. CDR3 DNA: TGCAGCGTTGAAGAGGTTTCTAACTATGGCTACACCTTC.

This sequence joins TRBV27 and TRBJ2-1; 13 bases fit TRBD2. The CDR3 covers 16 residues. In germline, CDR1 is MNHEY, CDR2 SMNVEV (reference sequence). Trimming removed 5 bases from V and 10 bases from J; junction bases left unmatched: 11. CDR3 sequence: CASSPGTSGTRREQFF. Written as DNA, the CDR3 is TGTGCCAGCAGTCCCGGGACTAGCGGGACCCGCCGGGAGCAGTTCTTC.

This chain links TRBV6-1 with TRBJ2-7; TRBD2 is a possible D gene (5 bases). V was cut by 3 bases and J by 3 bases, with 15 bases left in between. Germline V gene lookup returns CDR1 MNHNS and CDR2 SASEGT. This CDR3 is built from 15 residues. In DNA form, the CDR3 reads TGTGCCAGCAGTGACCCGGCTAGCCGATTCTACGAGCAGTACGTC. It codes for CASSDPASRFYEQYV.

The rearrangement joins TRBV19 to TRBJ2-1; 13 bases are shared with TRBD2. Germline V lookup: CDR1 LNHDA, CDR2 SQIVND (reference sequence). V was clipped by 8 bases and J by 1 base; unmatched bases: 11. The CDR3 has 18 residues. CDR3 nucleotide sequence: TGTGCCAGTCTCCCCGGGACTAGCGGGACCAGGTCCTACAATGAGCAGTTCTTC. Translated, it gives CASLPGTSGTRSYNEQFF.

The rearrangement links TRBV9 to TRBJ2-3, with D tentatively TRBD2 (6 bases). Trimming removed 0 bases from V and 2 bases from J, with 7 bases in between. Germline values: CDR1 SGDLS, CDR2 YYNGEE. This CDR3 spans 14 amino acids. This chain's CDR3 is CASSVAGVTDTQYF. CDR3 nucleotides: TGTGCCAGCAGCGTAGCGGGAGTCACAGATACGCAGTATTTT.

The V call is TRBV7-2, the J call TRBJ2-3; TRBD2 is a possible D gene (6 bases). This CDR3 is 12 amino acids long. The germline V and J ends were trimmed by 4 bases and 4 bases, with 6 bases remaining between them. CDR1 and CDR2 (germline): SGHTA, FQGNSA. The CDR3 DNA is TGTGCCAGCAGCTGGGGGGCAGATACGCAGTATTTT. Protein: CASSWGADTQYF.

The CDR3, as DNA: TGTGCCAGCAGGACAGGGGCCAAAGGTGAAGCTTTCTTT. Translated: CASRTGAKGEAFF. This chain uses TRBV7-9 with TRBJ1-1; 8 nucleotides align to TRBD1. Germline V gene lookup returns CDR1 SEHNR and CDR2 FQNEAQ (reference sequence). Trimming at V came to 6 bases and at J to 7 bases, leaving 7 bases not matched to a gene. This CDR3 has 13 residues.

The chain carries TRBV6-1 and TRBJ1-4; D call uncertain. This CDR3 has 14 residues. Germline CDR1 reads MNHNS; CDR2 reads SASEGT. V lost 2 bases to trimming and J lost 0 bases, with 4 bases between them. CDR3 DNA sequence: TGTGCCAGCAGTGAATGGGCAACTAATGAAAAACTGTTTTTT. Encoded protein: CASSEWATNEKLFF.